Here is one TCR beta chain with its context. This sample was taken from a study of STAT5B mutations in CD4+ large granular lymphocyte leukemia. The assay was immunoSEQ multiplex PCR, and TCRdb's table has in-frame clones only and misses some. The table has tens of thousands of clones, about 81% seen once. Germline assignment: CDR1 MNHNS and CDR2 SASEGT. This CDR3 contains 15 residues. The V end was cut by 6 bases, the J end by 0 bases, with 12 bases between. Sequenced sample: CD4+ T cells from blood buffy coats. This clonotype was sampled from a human donor in good health. This rearrangement joins TRBV6-1 to TRBJ1-5, with D hard to call. The CDR3 is CASRSVGNSNQPQHF. Written as DNA, the CDR3 is TGTGCCAGCAGGTCGGTCGGGAATAGCAATCAGCCCCAGCATTTT.